What follows are 27 T cell receptor beta chains derived from one specimen sequenced in a study of a mutant IDH1 vaccine in newly diagnosed glioma. Clones were sequenced by immunoSEQ multiplex PCR, and TCRdb holds only the in-frame ones, with some missing. The sample has approximately 35,000 clones, 88% seen once; the top ten hold 4.8%. The sample's time point: baseline, week 1 (first vaccination visit). Documented treatment: pre-vaccination baseline after standard-of-care therapy. The material was PBMCs, obtained from a glioma patient treated with radiotherapy, temozolomide or both. The receptor set was obtained from a woman between 35 and 50 years old with glioma.

The chain is built from TRBV5-1 and TRBJ1-4; D call uncertain. Germline assignment: CDR1 SGHRS and CDR2 YFSETQ. This CDR3 region has 15 residues. Trimming removed 1 base at V and 3 bases at J, with 10 bases between. In DNA form, the CDR3 reads TGCGCCAGCAGCTTGCAAGTGGACTCTAATGAAAAACTGTTTTTT. It is translated as CASSLQVDSNEKLFF.

As regards this clone: The junction does not match germline at one end; this may be a read error. This chain uses TRBV18 with TRBJ1-1; D unclear. The CDR3 contains 16 residues. Germline V gene sequence: CDR1 KGHSH, CDR2 LQKENI. In DNA form, the CDR3 reads TGTGCCACCTCACTTCTCTTCGGAGGGATGAACACTGAAGCTTTCTTT. Protein product: CATSLLFGGMNTEAFF.

The chain combines TRBV7-6 with TRBJ1-6, with D maybe TRBD1 (6 bases). This CDR3 comprises 16 residues. The germline gives CDR1 SGHVS, CDR2 FNYEAQ. The V gene lost 1 base and the J gene lost 10 bases, with 17 bases spanning the gap. The CDR3 region has the DNA TGTGCCAGCAGCTTAGGCGGGAGAGGGGGGACCTCACCCCTCCACTTT. It specifies CASSLGGRGGTSPLHF. The full variable domain, with the rest looked up from reference TRBV7-6 and TRBJ1-6, is GAGVSQSPRYKVTKRGQDVALRCDPISGHVSLYWYRQALGQGPEFLTYFNYEAQQDKSGLPNDRFSAERPEGSISTLTIQRTEQRDSAMYRCASSLGGRGGTSPLHFGNGTRLTVT.

The rearrangement uses TRBV2 and TRBJ2-7; possible D gene TRBD1, 5 bases. The ends were cut back, 7 bases at V and 4 bases at J, with 8 bases in the middle. The CDR3 has 11 amino acids. Germline V lookup: CDR1 SNHLY, CDR2 FYNNEI. Here the CDR3 reads CASTQGYEQYF. The CDR3 coding sequence is TGTGCCAGCACCCAGGGTTACGAGCAGTACTTC.

The chain combines TRBV6-1 with TRBJ1-4; weak D call: TRBD1 (5 bases). The V gene's germline CDR1 is MNHNS and CDR2 SASEGT. The CDR3 is 14 residues long. V was pared by 8 bases and J by 7 bases, with 17 bases between. For the CDR3, the DNA is TGTGCCAGCGCTCCCGGGGCGGGAAGTGAAAAACTGTTTTTT. Its protein is CASAPGAGSEKLFF.

The chain couples TRBV5-4 to TRBJ1-3; 11 bases map to TRBD1. V lost 4 bases, J lost 1 base, and 4 bases stayed unmatched. Per germline, CDR1 SGHNT and CDR2 YYREEE (reference sequence). CDR3 length: 16 amino acids. The CDR3 is CASSDGQGASGNTIYF. In nucleotides, the CDR3 is TGTGCCAGCAGCGACGGACAGGGGGCGTCTGGAAACACCATATATTTT.

V and J are TRBV19 and TRBJ1-3, with 8 positions matching TRBD1. V trimming: 6 bases; J trimming: 0 bases; junction bases outside the gene matches: 4. Germline values: CDR1 LNHDA, CDR2 SQIVND (reference sequence). The CDR3 loop spans 15 amino acids. The CDR3 loop is CASRDGQGSGNTIYF. The CDR3, as DNA: TGTGCCAGTAGAGATGGACAGGGCTCTGGAAACACCATATATTTT. The whole variable domain, filled in from reference TRBV19 and TRBJ1-3, reads DGGITQSPKYLFRKEGQNVTLSCEQNLNHDAMYWYRQDPGQGLRLIYYSQIVNDFQKGDIAEGYSVSREKKESFPLTVTSAQKNPTAFYLCASRDGQGSGNTIYFGEGSWLTVV.

The rearrangement joins TRBV4-3 to TRBJ1-5, with D unclear. V was pared by 0 bases and J by 4 bases, with 7 bases between. Germline V gene lookup returns CDR1 LGHNA and CDR2 YSLEER. The CDR3 runs 14 residues. DNA for the CDR3: TGCGCCAGCAGCCAAGATCTCAATAATCAGCCCCAGCATTTT. This codes for CASSQDLNNQPQHF.

The CDR3 DNA reads as TGTGCCAGCAGTTTATTTCCAGGGGGAGGCAATCAGCCCCAGCATTTT. This encodes CASSLFPGGGNQPQHF. V usage is TRBV27 and J usage is TRBJ1-5; 7 positions agree with TRBD1. CDR3 length: 16 residues. CDR1 MNHEY and CDR2 SMNVEV come from the germline V gene (reference sequence). The V segment lost 1 base and the J segment 2 bases; nucleotides outside the gene matches: 5.

The table lists this clone with a few counts. This chain uses TRBV18 with TRBJ1-1, with TRBD1 matching over 10 bases. Germline CDR1 KGHSH, CDR2 LQKENI. V lost 3 bases to trimming and J lost 5 bases; unmatched junction nucleotides: 0. The length of the CDR3 is 13 residues. The CDR3: CASSPDRGTEAFF. The CDR3 DNA is TGTGCCAGCTCACCGGACAGGGGGACTGAAGCTTTCTTT.

The V call is TRBV18, the J call TRBJ2-5; D perhaps matches TRBD2 (5 bases). Trimming took off 3 bases at V and 4 bases at J, with 15 bases between the two ends. CDR1 KGHSH and CDR2 LQKENI come from the germline V gene. This CDR3 has 15 amino acids. The CDR3 sequence: CASSPRPGRGETQYF. CDR3 nucleotides: TGTGCCAGCTCACCGCGACCGGGTCGGGGAGAGACCCAGTACTTC.

CDR3 nucleotide sequence: TGTGCCAGTACTACCTCGGGCCCAAGGGATACGCAGTATTTT. Translated: CASTTSGPRDTQYF. The chain joins TRBV19 to TRBJ2-3; D not resolved. The V end lost 7 bases, the J end lost 6 bases, and 17 bases lay between the germline ends. Germline CDR1 and CDR2: LNHDA and SQIVND (reference sequence). The CDR3 sequence is 14 residues long.

The V call is TRBV30, the J call TRBJ1-6; 10 nucleotides match TRBD1. This CDR3 contains 18 residues. Germline V gene data show CDR1 as GTSNPN and CDR2 as SVGIG (reference sequence). With 4 bases clipped from V and 1 base from J, the junction kept 10 bases outside the gene matches. The CDR3 bases are TGTGCCTGGACCCAGGACAGGGGGTCATGGTCCTATAATTCACCCCTCCACTTT. Protein: CAWTQDRGSWSYNSPLHF.

The J gene is TRBJ1-1, the V gene TRBV6-5; D unclear. Trimming removed 0 bases from V and 7 bases from J, with 12 bases in between. This CDR3 has 14 residues. The germline V gene encodes CDR1 MNHEY and CDR2 SVGAGI. This CDR3 is CASSYSSRANEAFF. CDR3 DNA sequence: TGTGCCAGCAGTTACTCGTCCAGAGCTAATGAAGCTTTCTTT.

V and J are TRBV4-1 and TRBJ2-7; 12 nucleotides agree with TRBD2. Losses at the gene ends were 4 bases for V and 6 bases for J; bases not matched to a gene: 4. This CDR3 region has 14 residues. The germline V gene has CDR1 MGHRA and CDR2 YSYEKL. DNA for the CDR3: TGCGCCAGCAGCCCGAGACTAGCGGGAGTCGAGCAGTACTTC. It codes for CASSPRLAGVEQYF.

This chain joins TRBV4-1 and TRBJ1-2; D is uncertain. CDR1 and CDR2 (germline): MGHRA, YSYEKL. Trimming removed 1 base at V and 3 bases at J, with 15 bases between. This CDR3 has 16 amino acids. The CDR3 sequence: CASSQVPTQWDYGYTF. In nucleotides, the CDR3 is TGCGCCAGCAGCCAAGTACCGACCCAGTGGGACTATGGCTACACCTTC.

V gene TRBV2 combines with J gene TRBJ1-2; 9 bases agree with TRBD1. Germline V gene data show CDR1 as SNHLY and CDR2 as FYNNEI. The CDR3 length is 14 residues. Losses at the gene ends were 6 bases for V and 6 bases for J; bases not matched to a gene: 8. The CDR3 sequence is CASRRQGGLDGYTF. The CDR3 DNA follows: TGTGCCAGCAGAAGACAGGGGGGCTTGGATGGCTACACCTTC.

The J gene is TRBJ2-1, the V gene TRBV5-1; 9 bases agree with TRBD1. CDR1 and CDR2 from the germline V gene are SGHRS and YFSETQ. V was pared by 4 bases and J by 2 bases, with 7 bases of the junction left unmatched. The CDR3 extends over 16 amino acids. CDR3 nucleotide sequence: TGCGCCAGCAGCCTCGGGACAGGGCCAACCTACAATGAGCAGTTCTTC. It codes for CASSLGTGPTYNEQFF.

In this sample, this clone turned up once. This sequence joins TRBV4-3 and TRBJ2-6; D not resolved. Deletions cut 0 bases from V and 0 bases from J, with 6 bases between. The CDR3 consists of 16 residues. Germline-derived CDR1 and CDR2 are LGHNA and YSLEER. CDR3 residues: CASSQEGPSGANVLTF. The CDR3 nucleotides read TGCGCCAGCAGCCAAGAAGGTCCCTCTGGGGCCAACGTCCTGACTTTC.

The CDR3 loop reads CASSYQGWGDTEAFF. The CDR3, as DNA: TGCGCCAGCAGCTATCAAGGATGGGGGGACACTGAAGCTTTCTTT. The chain links TRBV5-1 to TRBJ1-1; D is possibly TRBD1 (5 bases). The ends were cut back, 3 bases at V and 3 bases at J, with 15 bases in the middle. Germline lookup yields CDR1 SGHRS and CDR2 YFSETQ. The CDR3 loop spans 15 amino acids.

The chain joins TRBV27 to TRBJ2-7; D call uncertain. The CDR3 contains 14 residues. V lost 0 bases, J lost 6 bases, and 12 bases lay in between. Germline CDR1 MNHEY, CDR2 SMNVEV (reference sequence). This CDR3 reads CASSLSPLSGEQYF. The CDR3 DNA is TGTGCCAGCAGTTTATCGCCCCTCTCGGGCGAGCAGTACTTC.

V gene TRBV10-3 combines with J gene TRBJ2-5, with 8 bases matching TRBD1. The end of the DNA is better explained by TRBJ2-7, so the J call may be wrong. The CDR3 length is 14 residues. CDR1 ENHRY and CDR2 SYGVKD come from the germline V gene. The CDR3 region has the DNA TGTGCCATCAGTCCCGGACAGGGACCCTACGAGCAGTACTTC. It specifies CAISPGQGPYEQYF.

This clone was observed once. The chain links TRBV5-6 to TRBJ2-1; 7 positions agree with TRBD1. V lost 4 bases to trimming and J lost 5 bases; unmatched junction nucleotides: 6. Per germline, CDR1 SGHDT and CDR2 YYEEEE. The length of the CDR3 is 14 residues. The CDR3 DNA follows: TGTGCCAGCAGCCGGACGGACAGGAACAATGAGCAGTTCTTC. Amino acid sequence: CASSRTDRNNEQFF.

This chain links TRBV7-9 with TRBJ1-4; the D gene is possibly TRBD1 (5 bases). Trimming removed 4 bases from V and 4 bases from J, with 13 bases in between. CDR1 and CDR2 from the germline V gene are SEHNR and FQNEAQ (reference sequence). The CDR3 spans 15 residues. This CDR3 reads CASSYPGYNNEKLFF. CDR3 sequence (DNA): TGTGCCAGCAGCTACCCAGGGTACAATAATGAAAAACTGTTTTTT.

The chain employs TRBV7-6 and TRBJ1-2, with D possibly TRBD1 on 5 matching bases. The CDR3 has 17 amino acids. Deletions cut 1 base from V and 9 bases from J, with 24 bases between. Germline CDR1 is SGHVS and CDR2 is FNYEAQ. This chain's CDR3 is CASSLGDHGRERVSYTF. CDR3 DNA: TGTGCCAGCAGCTTAGGCGACCACGGCAGGGAACGAGTAAGCTACACCTTC.

CDR3 protein: CASSWTGGYSYGYTF. The CDR3 DNA reads TGCGCCAGCAGCTGGACAGGGGGCTACAGCTATGGCTACACCTTC. This chain links TRBV5-1 with TRBJ1-2; TRBD1 matches 11 bases. The ends lost 3 bases at V and 4 bases at J; junction bases unmatched: 5. The germline CDR1 and CDR2 sequences are SGHRS and YFSETQ. The CDR3 extends over 15 amino acids.

In nucleotides, the CDR3 is TGCGCCAGCAGCCAAGCGCCTCCGACTAGCGGGGGGGCAGATACGCAGTATTTT. Translating gives CASSQAPPTSGGADTQYF. The genes are TRBV4-3 and TRBJ2-3; the match to TRBD2 covers 14 bases. Looked up from germline, CDR1 is LGHNA and CDR2 is YSLEER. This CDR3 comprises 18 residues. The V gene end was trimmed by 1 base and the J gene end by 4 bases; junction bases not matched to a gene: 7.